This T cell receptor (beta chain) was obtained from a study of T cells in localized non-small cell lung cancer. On this clone itself: Its target is unknown.

This CDR3 has 12 amino acids. Findings and limits, study-wide: Of the top 100 tumor clones, median approximately 50 were in adjacent lung, approximately 28 among its top 100. Overall survival was longer when the density of T cells in the blood was higher.

Repertoires were generated with immunoSEQ multiplex PCR, while TCRdb's copy carries only in-frame clones and drops some. The table records about 82,000 clones, about three quarters of them present only once. This TCR was sampled from a man between 40 and 70 years old with stage II squamous cell lung carcinoma. Sequencing used PBMCs, obtained before any cancer treatment. The gene calls are TRBV21-1 and TRBJ2-7; the D call in the table, TRBD2, was not verified against the DNA. TRBV21-1 is a known pseudogene. The CDR3 loop reads CASSNPFYEQYF. CDR3 in DNA: TGTGCCAGCAGCAATCCGTTCTACGAGCAGTACTTC.